This entry concerns a single TCR beta chain. Antigen unknown. This record comes from a study of cytomegalovirus exposure and HLA in healthy donors. Germline CDR1 and CDR2: MNHEY and SVGAGI. Trimming took 2 bases from V and 8 from J; bases not matched to a gene: 12. The CDR3 consists of 16 residues. Findings and limits, study-wide: Reportedly, cytomegalovirus status was diagnosed with high sensitivity and specificity. On later analysis, the bulk of CMV-associated TCR beta chains appeared to be HLA-restricted.

Primers for the PCR totalled 60 Vbeta and 13 Jbeta. Clones were read by immunoSEQ multiplex PCR, and TCRdb kept only the in-frame ones, dropping some. The data show more than 100,000 clones, about three fifths seen once. The clonotype originates from a woman between 40 and 50 years old in good health and CMV-seropositive. The sample consisted of PBMCs. The rearrangement uses TRBV6-5 and TRBJ1-2; 9 bases agree with TRBD1. As DNA, the CDR3 is TGTGCCAGCAGTTACCCGAATGGGACAGGGATAGGGGGCTACACCTTC. This encodes CASSYPNGTGIGGYTF.